These 5 T cell receptor beta chains share one sample of origin, sequenced in a study of blood T cell repertoires in COVID-19. The protocol was immunoSEQ multiplex PCR, while the TCRdb copy is restricted to in-frame clones and leaves out a portion. The data contain 170,000 or so clones, 88% of them singletons. Sequencing was done on a sample of PBMCs or T cells enriched from blood (not recorded which). The receptors stem from a young woman who had recovered from COVID-19.

The rearrangement links TRBV3-1 (or the pseudogene TRBV3-2) to TRBJ1-1; 10 bases are shared with TRBD1. CDR1 is LGHDT, CDR2 YNNKEL, per germline (reference sequence). CDR3 length: 14 residues. V gave up 4 bases and J gave up 4 bases; unmatched junction bases: 3. The CDR3 DNA sequence: TGTGCCAGCAGCCCGACAGGGGGCGTCACTGAAGCTTTCTTT. Translated: CASSPTGGVTEAFF.

The chain joins TRBV6-1 to TRBJ2-1; 12 bases line up with TRBD2. The CDR3 is 17 amino acids. The V segment lost 2 bases and the J segment 7 bases; nucleotides outside the gene matches: 9. The V gene's germline CDR1 is MNHNS and CDR2 SASEGT. CDR3 sequence reads: CASSERLAGGPGNEQFF. CDR3 nucleotide sequence: TGTGCCAGCAGTGAACGGCTAGCGGGGGGGCCTGGGAATGAGCAGTTCTTC.

The V and J genes are TRBV27 and TRBJ2-1; 14 bases map to TRBD2. The germline V gene encodes CDR1 MNHEY and CDR2 SMNVEV (reference sequence). The CDR3 is 16 residues long. Trimming cost V 5 bases and J 8 bases; bases outside gene matches: 8. CDR3 region: CASSREPGLAGDEQFF. The CDR3 bases are TGTGCCAGCAGTAGAGAGCCGGGACTAGCGGGAGATGAGCAGTTCTTC.

The chain carries TRBV30 and TRBJ2-1; 10 bases map to TRBD2. J gave up 6 bases and V 4 bases, and 3 bases lay outside the gene matches. The length of the CDR3 is 13 residues. Per the germline V gene, CDR1 is GTSNPN and CDR2 is SVGIG (reference sequence). This CDR3 is CAWTSGSLNEQFF. The CDR3 DNA reads TGTGCCTGGACTAGCGGGAGTCTCAATGAGCAGTTCTTC.

The J gene is TRBJ1-6, the V gene TRBV28; the D gene is possibly TRBD1 (6 bases). Trimming took off 2 bases at V and 12 bases at J, with 14 bases between the two ends. The germline V gene has CDR1 MDHEN and CDR2 SYDVKM. The CDR3 sequence is 14 residues long. In DNA form, the CDR3 reads TGTGCCAGCAGTTTACCCAGGGGACAAGGACCCCTCCACTTT. As protein: CASSLPRGQGPLHF.